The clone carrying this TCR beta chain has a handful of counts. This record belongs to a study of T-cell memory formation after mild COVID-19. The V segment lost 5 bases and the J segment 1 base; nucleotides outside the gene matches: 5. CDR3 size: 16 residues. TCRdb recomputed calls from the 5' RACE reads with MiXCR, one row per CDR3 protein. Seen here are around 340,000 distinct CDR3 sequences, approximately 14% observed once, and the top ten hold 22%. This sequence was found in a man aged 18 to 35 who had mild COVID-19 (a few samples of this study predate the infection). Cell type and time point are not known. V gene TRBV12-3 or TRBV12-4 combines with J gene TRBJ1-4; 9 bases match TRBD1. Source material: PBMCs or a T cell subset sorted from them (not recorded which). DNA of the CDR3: TGTGCCAGCAGTCGGACAGGGGTGGAAACTAATGAAAAACTGTTTTTT. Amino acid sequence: CASSRTGVETNEKLFF.